What follows are 15 T cell receptor beta chains derived from one specimen sequenced in a study of blood T cell repertoires in COVID-19. This table comes from immunoSEQ multiplex PCR, and its TCRdb copy is limited to in-frame clones, with some not included. Among 80,000 or so clones listed, about nine tenths were seen once. Specimen: peripheral blood. These receptors originate from a man between 50 and 59 years old with acute or convalescent COVID-19.

The chain employs TRBV7-9 and TRBJ2-3, with D maybe TRBD2 (5 bases). Germline V gene data show CDR1 as SEHNR and CDR2 as FQNEAQ (reference sequence). The V end was cut by 5 bases, the J end by 3 bases, with 12 bases between. The CDR3 covers 14 residues. The CDR3 DNA reads TGTGCCAGCAGCCCGGGTCCGGGGACAGATACGCAGTATTTT. Translation: CASSPGPGTDTQYF.

The chain couples TRBV18 to TRBJ1-2; 7 bases agree with TRBD1. V gave up 6 bases and J gave up 3 bases; unmatched junction bases: 7. The V gene's germline CDR1 is KGHSH and CDR2 LQKENI. This CDR3 contains 14 residues. In DNA form, the CDR3 reads TGTGCCAGCTCCGCCGCGGGACAGTACTATGGCTACACCTTC. Translated: CASSAAGQYYGYTF.

In nucleotides, the CDR3 is TGTGCCAGCAGCGTAAGCCTAGCGGGGGGCAACACCGGGGAGCTGTTTTTT. Amino acids: CASSVSLAGGNTGELFF. This sequence joins TRBV9 and TRBJ2-2, with 11 positions matching TRBD2. This CDR3 is 17 amino acids long. The V segment lost 1 base and the J segment 2 bases; nucleotides outside the gene matches: 4. Germline V gene data show CDR1 as SGDLS and CDR2 as YYNGEE. The variable domain in full, with the rest retrieved from reference TRBV9 and TRBJ2-2, is DSGVTQTPKHLITATGQRVTLRCSPRSGDLSVYWYQQSLDQGLQFLIQYYNGEERAKGNILERFSAQQFPDLHSELNLSSLELGDSALYFCASSVSLAGGNTGELFFGEGSRLTVL.

The J gene is TRBJ1-6, the V gene TRBV7-9; D call uncertain. Trimming shortened V by 5 bases and J by 6 bases, and 11 bases separated the two germline ends. The CDR3 runs to 14 residues. Germline assignment: CDR1 SEHNR and CDR2 FQNEAQ (reference sequence). CDR3 sequence: CASSPQRSNSPLHF. In nucleotides, the CDR3 is TGTGCCAGCAGCCCACAGCGGAGTAATTCACCCCTCCACTTT.

V gene TRBV10-2 combines with J gene TRBJ2-1; TRBD2 might be the D (5 bases). The CDR3 is made up of 11 amino acids. Between the trimmed V and J ends, which lost 7 bases and 8 bases, there was a span of 9 bases. CDR1 is WSHSY, CDR2 SAAADI, per germline. In DNA, the CDR3 is TGCGCCAGCACCTTCGGGGATGAGCAGTTCTTC. Encoded protein: CASTFGDEQFF.

V is TRBV2 and J is TRBJ1-1, with TRBD1 matching over 11 bases. The germline V gene has CDR1 SNHLY and CDR2 FYNNEI. Unmatched junction bases numbered 13, after V lost 10 bases and J lost 0 bases. The CDR3 totals 17 residues. CDR3 bases: TGTGCCACCATCCGGGACAGGGGGTTGTCGATGAACACTGAAGCTTTCTTT. This gives the protein CATIRDRGLSMNTEAFF.

The V gene is TRBV30, the J gene TRBJ1-5; TRBD1 aligns across 8 bases. Germline CDR1 reads GTSNPN; CDR2 reads SVGIG (reference sequence). CDR3 length: 15 residues. Losses at the gene ends were 2 bases for V and 2 bases for J; bases not matched to a gene: 5. CDR3 amino acids: CAWSPRGLGNQPQHF. The CDR3 region has the DNA TGTGCCTGGAGTCCCAGGGGGCTGGGCAATCAGCCCCAGCATTTT.

The chain links TRBV18 to TRBJ2-5; 9 nucleotides line up with TRBD1. CDR1 and CDR2 (germline): KGHSH, LQKENI. Germline trimming cut 4 bases from V and 4 bases from J; bases unmatched to any gene: 4. The CDR3 length is 14 residues. The CDR3: CASSLTGGPETQYF. CDR3 sequence (DNA): TGTGCCAGCTCACTCACAGGGGGCCCAGAGACCCAGTACTTC.

The rearrangement joins TRBV5-1 to TRBJ1-4; D gene ambiguous. Trimming took 7 bases from V and 3 from J, leaving 10 bases between them. The CDR3 is 13 amino acids. The V gene's germline CDR1 is SGHRS and CDR2 YFSETQ. CDR3 sequence: CASSRKSNEKLFF. The DNA for the CDR3 is TGCGCCAGCTCGAGAAAGTCTAATGAAAAACTGTTTTTT.

The chain joins TRBV2 to TRBJ2-3; 9 positions match TRBD1. The V and J ends lost 6 bases and 1 base, in that order; junction bases with no gene match: 2. Germline V CDR1 and CDR2: SNHLY, FYNNEI. This CDR3 spans 14 amino acids. The CDR3 sequence: CASSRDRGTDTQYF. As DNA, the CDR3 is TGTGCCAGCAGCCGGGACAGGGGCACAGATACGCAGTATTTT.

This clone occurred a few times. The rearrangement uses TRBV6-6 and TRBJ1-2; a possible D gene is TRBD1 (6 bases). This CDR3 is 11 amino acids long. Per germline, CDR1 MNHNY and CDR2 SVGAGI (reference sequence). Trimming took 7 bases from V and 3 from J, leaving 6 bases between them. For the CDR3, the DNA is TGTGCCAGCACAGGGGACTATGGCTACACCTTC. It yields the protein CASTGDYGYTF.

The chain employs TRBV9 and TRBJ1-4; D perhaps matches TRBD1 (5 bases). Trimming removed 4 bases at V and 8 bases at J, with 15 bases between. The CDR3 runs to 14 residues. CDR1 is SGDLS, CDR2 YYNGEE, per germline. Written as DNA, the CDR3 is TGTGCCAGCAGCCCGGAGGGGCTCGAGGAAAAACTGTTTTTT. Translated: CASSPEGLEEKLFF.

The chain is built from TRBV19 and TRBJ1-5, with 7 bases fitting TRBD1. The length of the CDR3 is 15 residues. V was pared by 5 bases and J by 3 bases, with 7 bases of the junction left unmatched. The V gene's germline CDR1 is LNHDA and CDR2 SQIVND (reference sequence). The CDR3: CASSSRQGDNQPQHF. For the CDR3, the DNA is TGTGCCAGTAGTTCTCGACAGGGAGACAATCAGCCCCAGCATTTT.

This sequence joins TRBV7-9 and TRBJ1-1; 8 bases map to TRBD1. In germline, CDR1 is SEHNR, CDR2 FQNEAQ (reference sequence). Trimming at V came to 3 bases and at J to 0 bases, leaving 3 bases not matched to a gene. The CDR3 totals 15 residues. The chain's CDR3 is CASSLQGALNTEAFF. CDR3 DNA sequence: TGTGCCAGCAGCTTGCAGGGGGCATTGAACACTGAAGCTTTCTTT.

V usage is TRBV3-1 (or the pseudogene TRBV3-2) and J usage is TRBJ2-7, with D maybe TRBD1 (6 bases). V was clipped by 4 bases and J by 5 bases, with 12 bases between them. The CDR3 sequence is 13 residues long. In germline, CDR1 is LGHDT, CDR2 YNNKEL (reference sequence). CDR3 residues: CASSPYRADEQYV. The CDR3 nucleotides read TGTGCCAGCAGCCCTTACAGGGCCGACGAGCAGTACGTC.